This T cell receptor (beta chain) is from a study of blood T cell repertoires in COVID-19. About the study: In each case, the material was cDNA or gDNA derived from T cells, B-cell-depleted T cells, or PBMCs.

The table came from immunoSEQ multiplex PCR; TCRdb's copy has only in-frame clones and leaves some out. The table has around 200,000 clones, more than 80% seen once. The age range of participants was about 18 to 95 years, with residence in approximately 25 US areas. Cohort 3 recovered donors had two negative PCRs, clearance, or symptom resolution. With V trimmed by 4 bases and J by 8 bases, 14 bases remained unmatched. In germline, CDR1 is MDHEN, CDR2 SYDVKM. The CDR3 is 16 amino acids. The chain links TRBV28 to TRBJ1-2, with TRBD1 identical over 9 bases. This TCR came from a man in his thirties or forties who had recovered from COVID-19. Sequencing used PBMCs or T cells enriched from blood (not recorded which). The CDR3 nucleotides read TGTGCCAGCAGTTCCCCGCACCGGGACAGGGTGGACGGCTACACCTTC. The encoded protein is CASSSPHRDRVDGYTF.